Below, 23 T cell receptor beta chains from the same sample are listed, as sequenced in a study of vaccination effects on CD4 cells after COVID-19. Assay: immunoSEQ multiplex PCR; the TCRdb copy retains only in-frame clones and omits some. Of under 70,000 clones listed, 76% are singletons. Which antigens these TCRs recognize remains unknown. CD4+ T cells specific for antigen were expanded with viral peptide pools by the ViraFEST assay before sequencing. Isolation of CD4+ T cells took place after about 10 days of culture. SARS-CoV-2 infected the person between March and December 2020, as confirmed by PCR. This material consisted of CD4+ T cells from PBMCs cultured with HIV peptides, taken before COVID-19 vaccination. Subset given: HIV-1 Nef peptide pool negative control/reference culture. These receptors were collected from a human donor who had a prior SARS-CoV-2 infection.

The chain couples TRBV11-1 to TRBJ2-3; the match to TRBD2 covers 12 bases. The CDR3 runs 16 residues. V shed 3 bases, J shed 4 bases, and the junction held 5 bases outside the gene matches. Per germline, CDR1 SGHAT and CDR2 FQDESV (reference sequence). CDR3 DNA sequence: TGTGCCAGCAGCTTGACTAGCGGGAGATCGGCAGATACGCAGTATTTT. Translation gives CASSLTSGRSADTQYF.

This rearrangement joins TRBV5-1 to TRBJ1-2, with 9 positions matching TRBD1. V lost 2 bases, J lost 3 bases, and 2 bases stayed unmatched. In germline, CDR1 is SGHRS, CDR2 YFSETQ. The CDR3 is made up of 14 amino acids. As DNA, the CDR3 is TGCGCCAGCAGCTTCGACAGGGGGGACTATGGCTACACCTTC. Protein sequence: CASSFDRGDYGYTF. Looking up the rest from reference TRBV5-1 and TRBJ1-2 gives the full variable domain: KAGVTQTPRYLIKTRGQQVTLSCSPISGHRSVSWYQQTPGQGLQFLFEYFSETQRNKGNFPGRFSGRQFSNSRSEMNVSTLELGDSALYLCASSFDRGDYGYTFGSGTRLTVV.

J is TRBJ2-3 and V is TRBV10-3; D gene unclear. The germline V gene encodes CDR1 ENHRY and CDR2 SYGVKD. The V and J ends lost 10 bases and 0 bases respectively, with 8 bases between them. The CDR3 sequence is 12 residues long. The CDR3 spells CATESSTDTQYF. DNA for the CDR3: TGTGCCACGGAGTCTAGCACAGATACGCAGTATTTT.

Worth noting for this clone: The junction differs from germline at one of its ends, possibly a read error. CDR3 region: CASKPSPGYNEQFF. CDR3 coding DNA: TGTGCTAGCAAACCTTCACCAGGATACAATGAGCAGTTCTTC. The chain employs TRBV7-7 and TRBJ2-1; D gene uncertain. Germline V gene sequence: CDR1 SSHAT, CDR2 FNYEAQ (reference sequence). The CDR3 contains 14 residues.

The rearrangement links TRBV15 to TRBJ1-1; the match to TRBD1 covers 8 bases. Per germline, CDR1 LNHNV and CDR2 YYDKDF (reference sequence). V shed 2 bases and J 4 bases; nucleotides not matched to a gene: 0. This CDR3 is built from 13 residues. The CDR3 DNA reads as TGTGCCACCAGCAGAACAGGGGGCACTGAAGCTTTCTTT. This encodes CATSRTGGTEAFF.

The DNA for the CDR3 is TGTGCCAGCAGTTCCTCGGGCACCAACTATGGCTACACCTTC. Translating it yields CASSSSGTNYGYTF. This chain joins TRBV6-2 or TRBV6-3 and TRBJ1-2; D is ambiguous. The CDR3 spans 14 residues. The V gene lost 4 bases and the J gene lost 2 bases, with 11 bases spanning the gap. Germline V gene lookup returns CDR1 MNHEY and CDR2 SVGEGT.

This chain joins TRBV12-3 or TRBV12-4 and TRBJ1-2; possible D gene TRBD1, 6 bases. The CDR3 runs to 13 residues. Trimming took off 7 bases at V and 4 bases at J, with 13 bases between the two ends. CDR3 region: CASTLGGRYGYTF. The CDR3 nucleotides are TGTGCCAGCACCCTGGGGGGCCGCTATGGCTACACCTTC.

The chain has TRBV11-2 and TRBJ1-1; D unclear. Trimming took 0 bases from V and 6 from J, leaving 5 bases between them. The CDR3 covers 12 residues. Looked up from germline, CDR1 is SGHAT and CDR2 is FQNNGV. The CDR3 spells CASSLEKAEAFF. The CDR3 DNA follows: TGTGCCAGCAGCTTAGAAAAAGCTGAAGCTTTCTTT.

J is TRBJ1-1 and V is TRBV3-1 (or the pseudogene TRBV3-2); no clear D gene. The CDR3 contains 13 residues. Trimming shortened V by 1 base and J by 2 bases, and 5 bases separated the two germline ends. CDR1 LGHDT and CDR2 YNNKEL come from the germline V gene (reference sequence). CDR3 DNA: TGTGCCAGCAGCCAAGTGGTAAACACTGAAGCTTTCTTT. It translates to CASSQVVNTEAFF.

V gene TRBV5-4 combines with J gene TRBJ2-5; D could derive from TRBD1 or TRBD2 (5 bases each). The V end was cut by 3 bases, the J end by 5 bases, with 32 bases between. This CDR3 has 20 amino acids. Germline V CDR1 and CDR2: SGHNT, YYREEE (reference sequence). The CDR3 region is CASSSDPGTDTRVTGETQYF. CDR3 DNA: TGTGCCAGCAGCTCCGATCCCGGGACGGATACTAGGGTGACGGGCGAGACCCAGTACTTC.

The chain uses TRBV12-5 and TRBJ2-3, with TRBD2 matching 7 bases. Germline V gene lookup returns CDR1 LGHNT and CDR2 FRNRAP. V shed 5 bases, J shed 4 bases, and the junction held 9 bases outside the gene matches. CDR3 length: 15 amino acids. CDR3 sequence (DNA): TGTGCTAGTGGTAAGGTGACTAGCTTCGCAGATACGCAGTATTTT. Protein product: CASGKVTSFADTQYF.

The rearrangement uses TRBV3-1 (or the pseudogene TRBV3-2) and TRBJ2-2, with 12 bases aligning to TRBD2. Germline CDR1 is LGHDT and CDR2 is YNNKEL (reference sequence). The ends lost 4 bases at V and 5 bases at J; junction bases unmatched: 2. This CDR3 region has 15 residues. In DNA form, the CDR3 reads TGTGCCAGCAGCCGGGGGACTAGCGGGACCGGGGAGCTGTTTTTT. This sequence encodes CASSRGTSGTGELFF.

The chain is built from TRBV5-8 and TRBJ2-3; 8 bases map to TRBD2. From germline, CDR1 is SGHTS and CDR2 YDEGEE. The CDR3 length is 16 residues. With 6 bases clipped from V and 0 bases from J, the junction kept 9 bases outside the gene matches. CDR3 sequence reads: CASNVLAVTSTDTQYF. CDR3 DNA: TGTGCCAGCAACGTACTAGCGGTTACTAGCACAGATACGCAGTATTTT.

V gene TRBV3-1 (or the pseudogene TRBV3-2) combines with J gene TRBJ1-4; 7 bases fit TRBD1. From germline, CDR1 is LGHDT and CDR2 YNNKEL (reference sequence). The trim removed 5 bases at V and 4 bases at J, leaving 4 bases unmatched. The CDR3 loop spans 14 amino acids. This chain's CDR3 is CASSLGQYNEKLFF. In DNA form, the CDR3 reads TGTGCCAGCAGCTTGGGACAGTATAATGAAAAACTGTTTTTT.

J is TRBJ1-2 and V is TRBV6-5, with unresolved D. The CDR3 spans 14 residues. Trimming pared 5 bases from V and 4 bases from J, leaving 14 bases between. Germline CDR1 and CDR2: MNHEY and SVGAGI. For the CDR3, the DNA is TGTGCCAGCAGTCTCCGAAGGGCCCTCTATGGCTACACCTTC. It codes for CASSLRRALYGYTF.

The gene calls are TRBV3-1 (or the pseudogene TRBV3-2) and TRBJ1-6, with D perhaps TRBD1 (6 bases). This CDR3 comprises 15 residues. Germline lookup yields CDR1 LGHDT and CDR2 YNNKEL (reference sequence). Trimming removed 2 bases from V and 9 bases from J, with 14 bases in between. CDR3 residues: CASSQLEQGSSPLHF. In DNA form, the CDR3 reads TGTGCCAGCAGCCAACTCGAACAGGGATCTTCACCCCTCCACTTT.

The V and J genes are TRBV7-2 and TRBJ2-1, with TRBD2 as a possible D gene (6 bases). In germline, CDR1 is SGHTA, CDR2 FQGNSA. The CDR3 length is 14 residues. V shed 1 base and J shed 9 bases, with 13 bases lying between them. The chain's CDR3 is CASSLETSVGEQFF. The CDR3 DNA follows: TGTGCCAGCAGCTTAGAGACTAGTGTCGGTGAGCAGTTCTTC.

V usage is TRBV7-3 and J usage is TRBJ2-1, with 7 bases matching TRBD2. CDR1 is SGHTA, CDR2 FQGTGA, per germline. With V trimmed by 8 bases and J by 12 bases, 19 bases remained unmatched. The CDR3 has 15 residues. CDR3 in DNA: TGTGCCAGCCAAGCTAGGGGAGGGATGGGGCAACGGCAGTTCTTC. Translating it yields CASQARGGMGQRQFF.

As to this clone: Its ends do not fully match the called genes, so a read error is possible. The CDR3 DNA reads as TGTGCCAGCACCTTACGCTACGGTTTCTACGAGCAGTACTTC. This codes for CASTLRYGFYEQYF. V and J are TRBV7-2 and TRBJ2-7; no definite D call. The length of the CDR3 is 14 residues. The V gene's germline CDR1 is SGHTA and CDR2 FQGNSA.

A few counts support this clone. The V gene is TRBV19, the J gene TRBJ1-5, with D possibly being TRBD1 (5 bases). V lost 3 bases and J lost 5, with 14 bases in between. The CDR3 runs 15 residues. Germline values: CDR1 LNHDA, CDR2 SQIVND (reference sequence). The CDR3 DNA reads as TGTGCCAGTAGTATGAGCTGGGGCGCGGATCAGCCCCAGCATTTT. Protein: CASSMSWGADQPQHF.

The gene calls are TRBV28 and TRBJ2-3; TRBD1 matches 8 bases. V was pared by 5 bases and J by 2 bases, with 3 bases of the junction left unmatched. CDR1 is MDHEN, CDR2 SYDVKM, per germline. The CDR3 extends over 14 amino acids. CDR3 sequence: CASSRQGTTDTQYF. In DNA, the CDR3 is TGTGCCAGCAGTCGACAGGGGACCACAGATACGCAGTATTTT. The whole variable domain, filled in from reference TRBV28 and TRBJ2-3, reads DVKVTQSSRYLVKRTGEKVFLECVQDMDHENMFWYRQDPGLGLRLIYFSYDVKMKEKGDIPEGYSVSREKKERFSLILESASTNQTSMYLCASSRQGTTDTQYFGPGTRLTVL.

This rearrangement joins TRBV7-6 to TRBJ2-1; 10 nucleotides match TRBD2. The CDR3 runs to 15 residues. J gave up 4 bases and V 5 bases, and 5 bases lay outside the gene matches. Germline CDR1 reads SGHVS; CDR2 reads FNYEAQ. The CDR3 DNA sequence: TGTGCCAGCAGCCCAGGACTAGCGGAATACAATGAGCAGTTCTTC. It translates to CASSPGLAEYNEQFF.

V gene TRBV5-1 combines with J gene TRBJ2-7; 10 nucleotides match TRBD1. V dropped 4 bases and J dropped 1; count of bases not matched to a gene: 5. CDR1 is SGHRS and CDR2 is YFSETQ in the germline V gene. CDR3 length: 15 residues. The CDR3 DNA is TGCGCCAGCAGCATCGGACAGGGGGTTTCCTACGAGCAGTACTTC. Translating gives CASSIGQGVSYEQYF.